The 17 T cell receptor beta chains in this list originate from one sample, sequenced in a study of cytomegalovirus exposure and HLA in healthy donors. Primers for the PCR totalled 60 Vbeta and 13 Jbeta. This table comes from immunoSEQ multiplex PCR, and its TCRdb copy is limited to in-frame clones, with some not included. The data contain about 170,000 clones, roughly 80% of them seen just once; the ten biggest clones take up roughly 2%. The source material was PBMCs. All receptors come from a female donor in good health and CMV-seronegative.

The chain couples TRBV7-9 to TRBJ2-2; TRBD1 agrees at 9 bases. The V gene's germline CDR1 is SEHNR and CDR2 FQNEAQ (reference sequence). The CDR3 length is 15 residues. V gave up 5 bases and J gave up 1 base; unmatched junction bases: 2. CDR3 DNA: TGTGCCAGCAGCCCGGACAGGGGGAACACCGGGGAGCTGTTTTTT. It encodes CASSPDRGNTGELFF.

This clone was found a few times. This chain uses TRBV4-2 with TRBJ1-1, with D possibly TRBD1 on 5 matching bases. Germline values: CDR1 LGHNA, CDR2 YNFKEQ. Trimming took off 4 bases at V and 0 bases at J, with 15 bases between the two ends. The CDR3 is 16 residues long. This chain's CDR3 is CASSRTTGTMNTEAFF. Written as DNA, the CDR3 is TGTGCCAGCAGCCGAACAACGGGGACTATGAACACTGAAGCTTTCTTT.

This chain connects TRBV30 to TRBJ2-3; 9 bases match TRBD1. Germline V CDR1 and CDR2: GTSNPN, SVGIG (reference sequence). V dropped 1 base and J dropped 5; count of bases not matched to a gene: 7. The CDR3 has 15 residues. CDR3 DNA: TGTGCCTGGAGTGAAGGGGACAGGGTAAGAGATACGCAGTATTTT. This codes for CAWSEGDRVRDTQYF.

This chain links TRBV28 with TRBJ2-7, with D hard to call. This CDR3 region has 12 residues. V was pared by 6 bases and J by 2 bases, with 8 bases between. Germline values: CDR1 MDHEN, CDR2 SYDVKM. The CDR3 loop is CASSREPYEQYF. CDR3 nucleotide sequence: TGTGCCAGCAGCCGCGAACCCTACGAGCAGTACTTC.

The chain carries TRBV15 and TRBJ1-1; D is unclear. The CDR3 contains 12 residues. V was clipped by 5 bases and J by 6 bases, with 10 bases between them. Per germline, CDR1 LNHNV and CDR2 YYDKDF (reference sequence). CDR3 DNA sequence: TGTGCCACCAGCCCCCGCCGGGCTGAAGCTTTCTTT. Amino acid sequence: CATSPRRAEAFF.

The sample holds a few counts of this clone. The chain recombines TRBV28 with TRBJ2-3, with 7 bases fitting TRBD2. The CDR3 totals 16 residues. Germline-derived CDR1 and CDR2 are MDHEN and SYDVKM. V lost 5 bases, J lost 2 bases, and 10 bases stayed unmatched. For the CDR3, the DNA is TGTGCCAGCAGTACCAACGGGGAGGGCCTCACAGATACGCAGTATTTT. Translated: CASSTNGEGLTDTQYF.

V is TRBV5-1 and J is TRBJ1-3; D not certain. Germline CDR1 SGHRS, CDR2 YFSETQ. The ends were cut back, 3 bases at V and 1 base at J, with 17 bases in the middle. CDR3 size: 17 residues. The CDR3 is CASSSLAGPSSGNTIYF. As DNA, the CDR3 is TGCGCCAGCAGCTCCCTCGCCGGTCCGTCTTCTGGAAACACCATATATTTT.

In the case of this clone: This specimen includes other DNA sequences encoding the same CDR3. This chain connects TRBV30 to TRBJ1-2; the D gene is possibly TRBD1 (5 bases). Looked up from germline, CDR1 is GTSNPN and CDR2 is SVGIG (reference sequence). V was cut by 0 bases and J by 4 bases, with 6 bases left in between. CDR3 size: 12 residues. The CDR3 nucleotides are TGTGCCTGGAGTGTAAGGGGCTATGGCTACACCTTC. Amino acid sequence: CAWSVRGYGYTF.

This rearrangement joins TRBV6-5 to TRBJ1-1; 7 nucleotides match TRBD1. Unmatched junction bases numbered 4, after V lost 5 bases and J lost 1 base. This CDR3 contains 14 residues. Germline V gene data show CDR1 as MNHEY and CDR2 as SVGAGI. The CDR3 reads CASSPQGGNTEAFF. DNA for the CDR3: TGTGCCAGCAGTCCTCAGGGGGGGAACACTGAAGCTTTCTTT.

The rearrangement uses TRBV18 and TRBJ2-6; D possibly corresponds to TRBD2 (6 bases). The CDR3 sequence is 16 residues long. Germline CDR1 is KGHSH and CDR2 is LQKENI. Between the trimmed V and J ends, which lost 0 bases and 3 bases, there was a span of 9 bases. DNA of the CDR3: TGTGCCAGCTCACCACCAGGCGGGGTTGGGGCCAACGTCCTGACTTTC. It encodes CASSPPGGVGANVLTF.

A remark on this clone: An end of the junction differs from the germline gene, which may be a read error. The J gene is TRBJ2-7, the V gene TRBV2, with D perhaps TRBD2 (5 bases). The CDR3 is 15 residues long. In germline, CDR1 is SNHLY, CDR2 FYNNEI. Here the CDR3 reads CAGSVQTVGGYEQYF. The CDR3 DNA reads as TGTGCCGGCAGTGTCCAGACCGTTGGAGGCTACGAGCAGTACTTC.

V gene TRBV2 combines with J gene TRBJ2-3; D remains unclear. The germline CDR1 and CDR2 sequences are SNHLY and FYNNEI. Trimming pared 4 bases from V and 0 bases from J, leaving 8 bases between. This CDR3 region has 14 residues. The CDR3 loop is CASSADISTDTQYF. CDR3 in DNA: TGTGCCAGCAGTGCAGATATAAGCACAGATACGCAGTATTTT.

This clone was picked up a small number of times. V usage is TRBV10-3 and J usage is TRBJ2-7; 9 bases map to TRBD1. This CDR3 is built from 14 residues. V shed 5 bases and J 7 bases; nucleotides not matched to a gene: 9. Germline V gives CDR1 ENHRY, CDR2 SYGVKD. The CDR3 reads CAISPGQGAWEQYF. As DNA, the CDR3 is TGTGCCATCAGTCCGGGACAGGGCGCTTGGGAGCAGTACTTC.

The J gene is TRBJ2-7, the V gene TRBV4-1; TRBD2 agrees at 10 bases. Trimming took 0 bases from V and 3 from J; bases not matched to a gene: 5. This CDR3 is 16 amino acids long. Germline-derived CDR1 and CDR2 are MGHRA and YSYEKL. The CDR3 DNA sequence: TGCGCCAGCAGCCAAGATCCCCTAGCGGGGGTCTACGAGCAGTACTTC. This codes for CASSQDPLAGVYEQYF.

The V and J genes are TRBV18 and TRBJ2-7, with 9 positions matching TRBD1. Germline trimming cut 3 bases from V and 6 bases from J; bases unmatched to any gene: 9. Germline V gene data show CDR1 as KGHSH and CDR2 as LQKENI. CDR3 length: 15 residues. Here the CDR3 reads CASSPSGDRVAEQYF. CDR3 sequence (DNA): TGTGCCAGCTCACCCTCGGGGGACAGGGTGGCCGAGCAGTACTTC.

The chain joins TRBV5-1 to TRBJ1-1; 7 bases align to TRBD1. With V trimmed by 1 base and J by 7 bases, 4 bases remained unmatched. The CDR3 is made up of 13 amino acids. The V gene's germline CDR1 is SGHRS and CDR2 YFSETQ. CDR3 region: CASSLTTGYEAFF. The CDR3 bases are TGCGCCAGCAGCTTGACGACAGGGTATGAAGCTTTCTTT.

The rearrangement uses TRBV2 and TRBJ1-2; possibly TRBD1 for D (5 bases). V was cut by 10 bases and J by 9 bases, with 21 bases left in between. The CDR3 totals 13 residues. The germline gives CDR1 SNHLY, CDR2 FYNNEI. DNA for the CDR3: TGTGCCATAAAGAAGAACGGGGGTTCGAGCTACACCTTC. It codes for CAIKKNGGSSYTF.